The 18 T cell receptor beta chains listed next were all sequenced from one sample in a study of T cells in Graves' hyperthyroidism and ophthalmopathy. The TCR beta CDR3 regions underwent amplification using RNA transcripts as the source. RT-PCR in the first round (using the HTBI primer set) targeted the TCR CDR3. TCRdb reprocessed the multiplex PCR reads with MiXCR, giving one entry per CDR3 protein. The table records over 450,000 distinct CDR3 sequences, about 15% of them present only once. Sequencing was performed on blood. These receptors were collected from a woman aged 18-35 years with Graves' ophthalmopathy.

This clonotype showed up many times. CDR3 protein: CASSDATGSSPLHF. Here the CDR3 DNA reads TGTGCCAGCAGTGACGCCACGGGCAGTTCACCCCTCCACTTT. This chain uses TRBV2 with TRBJ1-6; D gene ambiguous. V was clipped by 3 bases and J by 9 bases, with 12 bases between them. The CDR3 contains 14 residues. Looked up from germline, CDR1 is SNHLY and CDR2 is FYNNEI.

This clonotype appeared a single time. The V gene is TRBV10-1, the J gene TRBJ1-1; no clear D. V was shortened by 6 bases and J by 11 bases, with 4 bases between the two germline ends. This CDR3 has 8 amino acids. Looked up from germline, CDR1 is WNHNN and CDR2 is SYGVQD (reference sequence). CDR3 in DNA: TGCGCCAGCAGGAAGGCTTTCTTT. Its protein is CASRKAFF.

This clonotype showed up just a few times. The chain uses TRBV12-3 or TRBV12-4 and TRBJ1-3; 10 nucleotides agree with TRBD1. V was clipped by 5 bases and J by 0 bases; unmatched bases: 7. This CDR3 spans 17 amino acids. Here the CDR3 reads CASSGQGDFNSGNTIYF. In DNA form, the CDR3 reads TGTGCCAGCAGTGGACAGGGGGACTTCAACTCTGGAAACACCATATATTTT.

The V call is TRBV19, the J call TRBJ2-1; 8 bases are a match to TRBD1. Trimming removed 5 bases from V and 2 bases from J; junction bases left unmatched: 2. The CDR3 sequence is 14 residues long. Per germline, CDR1 LNHDA and CDR2 SQIVND (reference sequence). The CDR3 DNA sequence: TGTGCCAGTAGTGCGACAGGGGCCTACAATGAGCAGTTCTTC. It translates to CASSATGAYNEQFF. Using reference TRBV19 and TRBJ2-1 for the parts outside the CDR3, the full variable domain is DGGITQSPKYLFRKEGQNVTLSCEQNLNHDAMYWYRQDPGQGLRLIYYSQIVNDFQKGDIAEGYSVSREKKESFPLTVTSAQKNPTAFYLCASSATGAYNEQFFGPGTRLTVL.

The table lists this clonotype with many counts. The V call is TRBV7-2, the J call TRBJ2-3; D perhaps matches TRBD2 (5 bases). Germline CDR1 and CDR2: SGHTA and FQGNSA. The CDR3 is 15 amino acids. Trimming shortened V by 5 bases and J by 5 bases, and 17 bases separated the two germline ends. The CDR3 region is CASSPRPGREDTQYF. The DNA for the CDR3 is TGTGCCAGCAGCCCCCGCCCGGGGAGAGAAGATACGCAGTATTTT.

This clonotype was seen only a few times. The rearrangement joins TRBV6-1 to TRBJ2-7, with no clear D. The V end lost 2 bases, the J end lost 3 bases, and 8 bases lay between the germline ends. Per the germline V gene, CDR1 is MNHNS and CDR2 is SASEGT. This CDR3 is built from 13 residues. The CDR3 DNA follows: TGTGCCAGCAGTGAACAGGCGAACTACGAGCAGTACTTC. Protein: CASSEQANYEQYF.

The chain links TRBV18 to TRBJ2-1, with TRBD1 identical over 7 bases. Losses at the gene ends were 5 bases for V and 4 bases for J; bases not matched to a gene: 8. The germline CDR1 and CDR2 sequences are KGHSH and LQKENI. The CDR3 loop spans 15 amino acids. The CDR3 loop reads CASSGTDVSYNEQFF. DNA of the CDR3: TGTGCCAGCTCAGGGACAGATGTGTCATACAATGAGCAGTTCTTC.

This clonotype was seen many times. The chain's CDR3 is CASSYAGTYYGYTF. Here the CDR3 DNA reads TGTGCCAGCAGTTACGCAGGAACCTATTACGGCTACACCTTC. The chain recombines TRBV6-2 or TRBV6-3 with TRBJ1-2; D unclear. Per germline, CDR1 MNHEY and CDR2 SVGEGT. The CDR3 is made up of 14 amino acids. The V end was cut by 2 bases, the J end by 8 bases, with 15 bases between.

This clonotype has a count of ten or more. The chain joins TRBV13 to TRBJ2-1; the D gene is possibly TRBD1 (6 bases). V was pared by 5 bases and J by 6 bases, with 14 bases between. The CDR3 has 14 residues. CDR1 is PRHDT and CDR2 is FYEKMQ in the germline V gene (reference sequence). CDR3 coding DNA: TGTGCCAGCAGCCCGTCGGACAGAAGCAATGAGCAGTTCTTC. Protein: CASSPSDRSNEQFF.

This clonotype has just a few counts. J is TRBJ1-3 and V is TRBV10-3; possible D gene TRBD1, 5 bases. Trimming cost V 4 bases and J 2 bases, with 6 bases left between them. The CDR3 contains 13 residues. CDR1 is ENHRY and CDR2 is SYGVKD in the germline V gene. The CDR3 DNA reads as TGTGCCATCAGTGCGACAGCTGGAAACACCATATATTTT. It is translated as CAISATAGNTIYF.

The V and J genes are TRBV5-1 and TRBJ1-1; the D gene is possibly TRBD1 (5 bases). V was trimmed by 1 base and J by 3 bases, leaving 13 bases between them. In germline, CDR1 is SGHRS, CDR2 YFSETQ. The CDR3 runs 15 residues. The CDR3 DNA reads TGCGCCAGCAGCTTGTCCTCACAGGTGGACACTGAAGCTTTCTTT. It codes for CASSLSSQVDTEAFF.

This clonotype showed up just a few times. This chain links TRBV6-1 with TRBJ2-5; D is possibly TRBD2 (5 bases). CDR1 and CDR2 (germline): MNHNS, SASEGT. There are 15 residues in the CDR3. V shed 6 bases and J shed 5 bases, with 19 bases lying between them. CDR3 in DNA: TGTGCCAGCAGGGCAATCGGAGGTATTACGGAGACCCAGTACTTC. It encodes CASRAIGGITETQYF.

This clonotype was observed a handful of times. The chain combines TRBV3-1 with TRBJ2-7; possibly TRBD1 for D (6 bases). The CDR3 runs to 14 residues. Germline V gene sequence: CDR1 LGHDT, CDR2 YNNKEL (reference sequence). The V gene lost 1 base and the J gene lost 2 bases, with 9 bases spanning the gap. CDR3 residues: CASSQGDNTYEQYF. The CDR3 DNA is TGTGCCAGCAGCCAAGGGGACAACACCTACGAGCAGTACTTC.

This clonotype has a handful of counts. CDR3 bases: TGCAGTGCCCATCGGGCAGACGCGAACACCGGGGAGCTGTTTTTT. Protein product: CSAHRADANTGELFF. This chain uses TRBV20-1 with TRBJ2-2; D gene unclear. The germline V and J ends were trimmed by 6 bases and 0 bases, with 14 bases remaining between them. Germline V CDR1 and CDR2: DFQATT, SNEGSKA (reference sequence). This CDR3 has 15 amino acids.

With regard to this clonotype: Compared with germline, one end of the junction differs, possibly owing to a read error. The chain recombines TRBV20-1 with TRBJ2-2, with 11 bases that match TRBD2. CDR3 length: 15 amino acids. The germline CDR1 and CDR2 sequences are DFQATT and SNEGSKA (reference sequence). The CDR3 region is CSATTSGKGTGELLF. CDR3 nucleotides: TGCAGTGCTACGACTAGCGGGAAGGGCACCGGGGAGCTGCTTTTT.

The rearrangement links TRBV20-1 to TRBJ1-1; the match to TRBD1 covers 9 bases. Germline-derived CDR1 and CDR2 are DFQATT and SNEGSKA (reference sequence). There are 15 residues in the CDR3. Trimming at V came to 3 bases and at J to 7 bases, leaving 12 bases not matched to a gene. CDR3 protein: CSASVPGQGALEAFF. The CDR3 nucleotides read TGCAGTGCTAGCGTCCCGGGACAGGGTGCCCTTGAAGCTTTCTTT.

This rearrangement joins TRBV29-1 to TRBJ1-5; D gene ambiguous. The germline gives CDR1 SQVTM, CDR2 ANQGSEA. The CDR3 consists of 13 residues. With 5 bases removed from V and 0 bases from J, the gap between germline ends came to 8 bases. CDR3 sequence (DNA): TGCAGCGTTCAGATAGATAGCAATCAGCCCCAGCATTTT. It codes for CSVQIDSNQPQHF.

This clonotype has a count of ten or more. The chain joins TRBV30 to TRBJ2-5; a possible D gene is TRBD1 (5 bases). This CDR3 is 11 amino acids long. With 4 bases removed from V and 6 bases from J, the gap between germline ends came to 9 bases. In germline, CDR1 is GTSNPN, CDR2 SVGIG (reference sequence). CDR3 in DNA: TGTGCCTGGAAGGGGCCGAAGACCCAGTACTTC. Its translation: CAWKGPKTQYF.